Sequencing of this T cell receptor (beta chain) was carried out in a study of OX40 agonist ivuxolimab in advanced cancers. TCRdb keeps only in-frame clones here, not all; method: immunoSEQ multiplex PCR. This table holds fewer than 55,000 clones, less than 90% found once. Germline CDR1 and CDR2: SGHAT and FQNNGV. This CDR3 is 15 amino acids long. V lost 1 base and J lost 0, with 10 bases in between. The receptor comes from an adult with an advanced solid tumor such as melanoma, head and neck, liver or kidney cancer. The material sequenced was CD4+ or CD8+ T cells sorted from blood, taken in a trial of the OX40 agonist ivuxolimab. The chain joins TRBV11-2 to TRBJ2-7, with no clear D. The CDR3 spells CASSLANARSYEQYF. DNA of the CDR3: TGTGCCAGCAGCTTAGCGAACGCCCGCTCCTACGAGCAGTACTTC.